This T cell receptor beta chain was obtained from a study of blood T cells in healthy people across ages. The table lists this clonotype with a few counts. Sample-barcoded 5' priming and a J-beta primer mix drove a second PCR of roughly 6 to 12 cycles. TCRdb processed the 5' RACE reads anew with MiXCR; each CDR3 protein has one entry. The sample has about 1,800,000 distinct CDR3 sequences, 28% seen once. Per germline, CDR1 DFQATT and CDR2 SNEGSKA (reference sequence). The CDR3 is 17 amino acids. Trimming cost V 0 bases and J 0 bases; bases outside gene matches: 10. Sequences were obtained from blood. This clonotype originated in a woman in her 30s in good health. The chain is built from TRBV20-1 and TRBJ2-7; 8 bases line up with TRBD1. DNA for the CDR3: TGCAGTGCTAGAGATCTTTCAGGGGGCACGCTCTCCTACGAGCAGTACTTC. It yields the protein CSARDLSGGTLSYEQYF.